The entry that follows covers one T cell receptor (beta chain) sequence. TCRdb keeps only in-frame clones here, not all; method: immunoSEQ multiplex PCR. Of more than 75,000 clones listed, 94% are singletons. The germline V and J ends were trimmed by 6 bases and 5 bases, with 17 bases remaining between them. The germline V gene encodes CDR1 LGHNT and CDR2 FRNRAP. This CDR3 has 14 amino acids. This record comes from a study of T cell changes during pregnancy in multiple sclerosis. Sequencing was performed on peripheral blood, taken in the third trimester of pregnancy. This clonotype originated in a female donor with multiple sclerosis, enrolled in a pregnancy study. The chain carries TRBV12-5 and TRBJ2-7, with D tentatively TRBD2 (5 bases). This CDR3 is CASGPLGVRNEQYF. The CDR3 nucleotides are TGTGCTAGTGGACCCTTGGGAGTTCGGAACGAGCAGTACTTC. The complete variable domain, with remaining parts taken from reference TRBV12-5 and TRBJ2-7, reads DARVTQTPRHKVTEMGQEVTMRCQPILGHNTVFWYRQTMMQGLELLAYFRNRAPLDDSGMPKDRFSAEMPDATLATLKIQPSEPRDSAVYFCASGPLGVRNEQYFGPGTRLTVT.